Reported below is one TCR beta chain. What it binds is unknown. This specimen belongs to a study of OX40 agonist ivuxolimab in advanced cancers. V was clipped by 4 bases and J by 7 bases, with 11 bases between them. The CDR3 is made up of 13 amino acids. Germline lookup yields CDR1 ENHRY and CDR2 SYGVKD. Regarding the study as a whole: Researchers report that CD8+ T cells had, on average, more expanded clones than CD4+. The CD4+ and CD8+ T cells in the blood had expanded clonally by week 6 at 0.1 to 3.0 mg/kg. Normalized T-cell clonal expansion was also low in some nonresponders.

Assay used: immunoSEQ multiplex PCR; TCRdb lists only in-frame clones, some missing. The data contain some 19,000 clones, approximately 86% of them seen just once; the ten biggest clones take up 40% to 65%. The chain recombines TRBV10-3 with TRBJ1-5; no clear D gene. This TCR came from an adult with an advanced solid tumor such as melanoma, head and neck, liver or kidney cancer. The sample here was CD4+ or CD8+ T cells sorted from blood, taken in a trial of the OX40 agonist ivuxolimab. DNA of the CDR3: TGTGCCATCAGTGCCGGGGTAAGGCAGCCCCAGCATTTT. Translating it yields CAISAGVRQPQHF.